The clone carrying this T cell receptor (beta chain) has at least ten counts. Antigen: not known. The data were obtained in a study of T cells after yellow fever vaccination. Study-wide results and limits: Clones that expanded after primary vaccination mostly reappeared after the booster (roughly 96% CD4, roughly 87% CD8). Weaker overall, the secondary response nonetheless peaked faster (day 5 versus 15).

MiXCR was run by TCRdb on the 5' RACE reads, yielding one entry per CDR3 protein. This table has around 610,000 distinct CDR3 sequences, about 14% appearing once. Sequencing was performed on PBMCs, taken on the day of the yellow fever booster vaccination. This sequence originates from a man aged 25 to 40 who received the YFV17D yellow fever vaccine.

CDR3 sequence: CSVEVGSTDTQYF. The CDR3 DNA follows: TGCAGCGTTGAAGTAGGGAGTACAGATACGCAGTATTTT. The V gene is TRBV29-1, the J gene TRBJ2-3; D might be TRBD2 (5 bases). The CDR3 sequence is 13 residues long. Trimming took 1 base from V and 3 from J, leaving 8 bases between them. Germline V gene data show CDR1 as SQVTM and CDR2 as ANQGSEA.